Below, 26 T cell receptor beta chains from the same sample are listed, as sequenced in a study of shared clonotypes between healthy human individuals. The assay was immunoSEQ multiplex PCR, and TCRdb's table has in-frame clones only and misses some. The sample lists around 1,100,000 clones, 77% occurring once. The sample was memory CD4+ T cells from PBMCs. Stated subset: CD45RA-negative fraction. The receptors were gathered from a man between 18 and 35 years old in good health. Some clones in this sample may be carry-over from other donors' samples.

Note on this clone: The identical CDR3 is also encoded by other nucleotide sequences in the sample. This chain links TRBV2 with TRBJ1-4; tentative D call: TRBD1 (6 bases). V was clipped by 3 bases and J by 5 bases, with 13 bases between them. Germline-derived CDR1 and CDR2 are SNHLY and FYNNEI. There are 15 residues in the CDR3. Here the CDR3 reads CASSDRGQSNEKLFF. CDR3 DNA: TGTGCCAGCAGTGATCGGGGGCAGTCCAATGAAAAACTGTTTTTT.

This clone has more than one count but fewer than ten. V usage is TRBV4-2 and J usage is TRBJ2-7, with D perhaps assigned TRBD1 or TRBD2 (6 bases each). From germline, CDR1 is LGHNA and CDR2 YNFKEQ. This CDR3 comprises 16 residues. V was shortened by 4 bases and J by 6 bases, with 22 bases between the two germline ends. This chain's CDR3 is CASSRSDGRGGGEQYF. The DNA of the CDR3 is TGTGCCAGCAGCCGGTCCGATGGCAGGGGAGGAGGCGAGCAGTACTTC.

V gene TRBV5-1 combines with J gene TRBJ2-5; D uncertain. Germline V gene sequence: CDR1 SGHRS, CDR2 YFSETQ. V dropped 6 bases and J dropped 3 bases, with 6 bases sitting between them. The CDR3 extends over 11 amino acids. The CDR3 DNA reads as TGCGCCAGCACCCTCGAAGAGACCCAGTACTTC. Translation: CASTLEETQYF.

The chain combines TRBV6-1 with TRBJ1-5, with a weak D call TRBD1 (6 bases). Trimming shortened V by 4 bases and J by 0 bases, and 10 bases separated the two germline ends. Germline V CDR1 and CDR2: MNHNS, SASEGT. CDR3 length equals 15 residues. CDR3 DNA sequence: TGTGCCAGCAGTGGACAGGTCAGTAGCAATCAGCCCCAGCATTTT. It encodes CASSGQVSSNQPQHF.

The chain combines TRBV11-2 with TRBJ1-2; the D gene is possibly TRBD1 (5 bases). Trimming cost V 1 base and J 6 bases, with 12 bases left between them. This CDR3 has 14 residues. CDR1 is SGHAT and CDR2 is FQNNGV in the germline V gene. The CDR3 loop reads CASSLASAGHGYTF. DNA for the CDR3: TGTGCCAGCAGCTTAGCGTCCGCAGGGCATGGCTACACCTTC. The full variable domain, in which reference TRBV11-2 and TRBJ1-2 provide the parts outside the CDR3, is EAGVAQSPRYKIIEKRQSVAFWCNPISGHATLYWYQQILGQGPKLLIQFQNNGVVDDSQLPKDRFSAERLKGVDSTLKIQPAKLEDSAVYLCASSLASAGHGYTFGSGTRLTVV.

This chain links TRBV25-1 with TRBJ2-7; a possible D gene is TRBD2 (6 bases). V lost 7 bases and J lost 5, with 21 bases in between. Germline loops: CDR1 MGHDK, CDR2 SYGVNS. The CDR3 contains 15 residues. CDR3 bases: TGTGCCAGCAATGACATACTGGCGACGGGAGACGAGCAGTACTTC. Protein: CASNDILATGDEQYF.

The chain uses TRBV6-5 and TRBJ2-5, with D hard to call. The germline V gene has CDR1 MNHEY and CDR2 SVGAGI. This CDR3 spans 13 amino acids. Trimming took off 2 bases at V and 7 bases at J, with 11 bases between the two ends. The CDR3 protein is CASSYDSATTQYF. The CDR3 bases are TGTGCCAGCAGTTACGACTCTGCAACGACCCAGTACTTC.

This clone was seen only a few times. With a much larger clone just one base away, this may be a read error. The chain combines TRBV30 with TRBJ1-1; D is unresolved. CDR3 length equals 17 residues. Germline V CDR1 and CDR2: GTSNPN, SVGIG (reference sequence). This chain's CDR3 is CARSASLTSTLGTEAFF. The DNA of the CDR3 is TGTGCCCGGAGCGCCAGTCTTACCTCAACCTTGGGCACTGAAGCTTTCTTT.

The gene calls are TRBV5-8 and TRBJ2-2; possible D gene TRBD2, 5 bases. The ends were cut back, 4 bases at V and 7 bases at J, with 20 bases in the middle. The CDR3 runs to 16 residues. Germline V lookup: CDR1 SGHTS, CDR2 YDEGEE. The CDR3: CASSPDGKRTNGELFF. As DNA, the CDR3 is TGTGCCAGCAGCCCGGACGGGAAGAGAACAAACGGGGAGCTGTTTTTT.

V is TRBV6-1 and J is TRBJ2-1; TRBD2 matches 11 bases. Germline V gene lookup returns CDR1 MNHNS and CDR2 SASEGT. V was clipped by 2 bases and J by 7 bases; unmatched bases: 1. This CDR3 has 14 residues. The CDR3 region has the DNA TGTGCCAGCAGTGAACGACTAGCGGGAAATGAGCAGTTCTTC. The encoded protein is CASSERLAGNEQFF.

The rearrangement links TRBV5-1 to TRBJ2-4; D is unresolved. There are 13 residues in the CDR3. Germline V gene lookup returns CDR1 SGHRS and CDR2 YFSETQ. V was cut by 1 base and J by 9 bases, with 11 bases left in between. CDR3 nucleotides: TGCGCCAGCAGCTTGCAAGCCCTGGGCATTCAGTACTTC. Its translation is CASSLQALGIQYF.

In DNA form, the CDR3 reads TGCGCCAGCAGTTCAGGGGTGTATGGCTACACCTTC. As protein: CASSSGVYGYTF. The chain joins TRBV5-1 to TRBJ1-2; tentative D call: TRBD1 (6 bases). The CDR3 spans 12 residues. Germline values: CDR1 SGHRS, CDR2 YFSETQ. Between the trimmed V and J ends, which lost 5 bases and 5 bases, there was a span of 10 bases. Combining the CDR3 with reference TRBV5-1 and TRBJ1-2 gives the whole variable domain KAGVTQTPRYLIKTRGQQVTLSCSPISGHRSVSWYQQTPGQGLQFLFEYFSETQRNKGNFPGRFSGRQFSNSRSEMNVSTLELGDSALYLCASSSGVYGYTFGSGTRLTVV.

The V and J genes are TRBV15 and TRBJ2-4, with D perhaps matching TRBD1 (5 bases). The V end lost 0 bases, the J end lost 8 bases, and 14 bases lay between the germline ends. Looked up from germline, CDR1 is LNHNV and CDR2 is YYDKDF (reference sequence). CDR3 size: 15 residues. The chain's CDR3 is CATSRDLARAYIQYF. As DNA, the CDR3 is TGTGCCACCAGCAGAGATCTTGCCAGGGCTTACATTCAGTACTTC.

Ten or more counts support this clone. The CDR3 sequence is CASSQGATKTYEQYF. CDR3 bases: TGCGCCAGCAGCCAAGGGGCAACGAAGACCTACGAGCAGTACTTC. The V call is TRBV4-3, the J call TRBJ2-7; D is uncertain. The CDR3 consists of 15 residues. V was trimmed by 1 base and J by 2 bases, leaving 12 bases between them. Germline V gene lookup returns CDR1 LGHNA and CDR2 YSLEER.

In the case of this clone: Other DNA sequences from this sample encode an identical CDR3 as well. The rearrangement links TRBV7-3 to TRBJ2-1; a weak D match, TRBD1 (5 bases). The germline V gene has CDR1 SGHTA and CDR2 FQGTGA. With 2 bases removed from V and 3 bases from J, the gap between germline ends came to 5 bases. The CDR3 covers 13 residues. For the CDR3, the DNA is TGTGCCAGCAGCTTAGACAGCTACAATGAGCAGTTCTTC. This sequence encodes CASSLDSYNEQFF.

The V gene is TRBV14, the J gene TRBJ1-1, with D perhaps TRBD1 (6 bases). The CDR3 contains 17 residues. Germline values: CDR1 SGHDN, CDR2 FVKESK. Trimming cost V 2 bases and J 0 bases, with 16 bases left between them. CDR3 nucleotides: TGTGCCAGCAGCCAACGGGCAGGGGCCGGTATGAACACTGAAGCTTTCTTT. This gives the protein CASSQRAGAGMNTEAFF.

The chain uses TRBV6-1 and TRBJ2-3; D gene unclear. CDR1 and CDR2 from the germline V gene are MNHNS and SASEGT. Trimming shortened V by 7 bases and J by 4 bases, and 12 bases separated the two germline ends. The CDR3 covers 13 residues. This CDR3 reads CASTVVGADTQYF. Written as DNA, the CDR3 is TGTGCCAGCACGGTGGTCGGCGCAGATACGCAGTATTTT.

This clone has only a few counts. The J gene is TRBJ1-5, the V gene TRBV9; no clear D. The CDR3 loop spans 13 amino acids. The V end was cut by 0 bases, the J end by 3 bases, with 4 bases between. Germline-derived CDR1 and CDR2 are SGDLS and YYNGEE. The CDR3 is CASSVEDNQPQHF. The DNA of the CDR3 is TGTGCCAGCAGCGTAGAAGACAATCAGCCCCAGCATTTT.

This chain connects TRBV5-4 to TRBJ1-3, with a possible D match to TRBD1 (5 bases). Per the germline V gene, CDR1 is SGHNT and CDR2 is YYREEE (reference sequence). Between the trimmed V and J ends, which lost 4 bases and 3 bases, there was a span of 17 bases. The CDR3 is 16 amino acids. CDR3 amino acids: CASSGGRGSGGNTIYF. CDR3 bases: TGTGCCAGCAGCGGGGGGAGGGGTTCGGGTGGAAACACCATATATTTT.

CDR3 in amino acids: CASSQYSGRAEETQYF. DNA of the CDR3: TGCGCCAGCAGCCAATATAGCGGGAGGGCCGAAGAGACCCAGTACTTC. The chain employs TRBV4-1 and TRBJ2-5, with 11 bases aligning to TRBD2. Per the germline V gene, CDR1 is MGHRA and CDR2 is YSYEKL. V shed 2 bases, J shed 3 bases, and the junction held 5 bases outside the gene matches. The CDR3 contains 16 residues.

The CDR3 sequence: CASSQDMRQGDEQYF. CDR3 bases: TGTGCCAGCAGCCAAGATATGAGACAGGGGGACGAGCAGTACTTC. The chain combines TRBV4-2 with TRBJ2-7; 9 bases fit TRBD1. With V trimmed by 0 bases and J by 5 bases, 5 bases remained unmatched. CDR3 size: 15 residues. Germline V lookup: CDR1 LGHNA, CDR2 YNFKEQ.

V and J are TRBV20-1 and TRBJ2-3; 7 nucleotides align to TRBD2. The trim removed 3 bases at V and 6 bases at J, leaving 0 bases unmatched. Looked up from germline, CDR1 is DFQATT and CDR2 is SNEGSKA (reference sequence). This CDR3 is built from 11 residues. CDR3 in amino acids: CSARTSDTQYF. Here the CDR3 DNA reads TGCAGTGCTAGGACTAGCGATACGCAGTATTTT.

This sequence joins TRBV2 and TRBJ2-5; D remains unclear. V gave up 6 bases and J gave up 3 bases, with 11 bases separating them. CDR3 length equals 13 residues. Germline lookup yields CDR1 SNHLY and CDR2 FYNNEI. The CDR3, as DNA: TGTGCCAGCAGCCGCGATGGTAAAGAGACCCAGTACTTC. Protein: CASSRDGKETQYF.

This rearrangement joins TRBV30 to TRBJ2-1; 12 bases are a match to TRBD2. Trimming took 0 bases from V and 11 from J; bases not matched to a gene: 2. CDR1 is GTSNPN, CDR2 SVGIG, per germline (reference sequence). This CDR3 comprises 13 residues. In DNA, the CDR3 is TGTGCCTGGAGTGTAGGGACTAGCGGGCAGCAGTTCTTC. Protein: CAWSVGTSGQQFF.

The chain employs TRBV10-2 and TRBJ2-7; either TRBD1 or TRBD2 may fit D (5 bases each). Germline V gene sequence: CDR1 WSHSY, CDR2 SAAADI. The CDR3 is 12 amino acids. V was trimmed by 8 bases and J by 3 bases, leaving 11 bases between them. DNA of the CDR3: TGCGCCAGCTCGGGACGGGGCTACGAGCAGTACTTC. Residues: CASSGRGYEQYF.

This chain uses TRBV28 with TRBJ1-1; 7 bases match TRBD1. Trimming took 6 bases from V and 3 from J; bases not matched to a gene: 22. Germline V CDR1 and CDR2: MDHEN, SYDVKM. The CDR3 runs 19 residues. CDR3 sequence (DNA): TGTGCCAGCAGCACCTGGGGGAGGGGGCCTTTGGGGCTGGACACTGAAGCTTTCTTT. Translating gives CASSTWGRGPLGLDTEAFF.